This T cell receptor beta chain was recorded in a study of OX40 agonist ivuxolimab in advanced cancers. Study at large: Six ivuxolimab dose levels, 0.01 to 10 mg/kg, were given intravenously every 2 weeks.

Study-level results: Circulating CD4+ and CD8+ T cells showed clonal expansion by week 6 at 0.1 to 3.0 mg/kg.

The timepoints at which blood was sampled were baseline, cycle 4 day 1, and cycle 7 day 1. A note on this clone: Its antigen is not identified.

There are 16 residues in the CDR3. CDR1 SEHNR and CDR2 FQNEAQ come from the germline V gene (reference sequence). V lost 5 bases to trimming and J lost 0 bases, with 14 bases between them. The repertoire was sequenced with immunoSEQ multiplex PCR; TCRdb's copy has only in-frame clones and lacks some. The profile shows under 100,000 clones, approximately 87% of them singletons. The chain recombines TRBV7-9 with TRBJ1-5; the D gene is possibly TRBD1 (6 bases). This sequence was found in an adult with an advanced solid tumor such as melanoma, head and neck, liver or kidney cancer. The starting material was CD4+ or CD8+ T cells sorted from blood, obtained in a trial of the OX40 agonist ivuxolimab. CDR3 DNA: TGTGCCAGCAGCGCCTACAGGGATGGTAGCAATCAGCCCCAGCATTTT. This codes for CASSAYRDGSNQPQHF.